The present entry profiles one T cell receptor beta chain with its context. No antigen is known for it. This could be a read error, since a much larger clone is one nucleotide away. The sample comes from a study of blood T cells in healthy people across ages. The study, taken as a whole, reports: The study found TCR beta diversity correlated strongly with naive T cell percentage. Age showed a roughly linear inverse relationship with TCR beta diversity per million T cells.

Per germline, CDR1 DFQATT and CDR2 SNEGSKA (reference sequence). The CDR3 totals 14 residues. A second PCR, run for about 6 to 11 cycles, used a sample-barcoded 5' primer plus a J-beta primer mix. TCRdb re-analysed the 5' RACE reads in MiXCR, keeping a single row per CDR3 protein. The repertoire consists of hundreds of thousands of distinct CDR3 sequences, with around 21% occurring once and the leading ten covering approximately 3.7%. Sequencing input: blood. V usage is TRBV20-1 and J usage is TRBJ2-5; 7 bases align to TRBD2. The sequence was collected from a man between 65 and 85 years old in good health. The CDR3 DNA reads TGCAGTGCTCCAGAAGCGGGGCCACAAGAGACCCAGTGCTTC. It codes for CSAPEAGPQETQCF.